This is a list of T cell receptor beta chains from one sample in a study of identical twins. In TCRdb, the 5' RACE reads were re-called with MiXCR into one record per CDR3 protein. The sample yields around 95,000 distinct CDR3 sequences, about 6.1% seen once. The sequenced material came from memory T cells sorted from blood. The receptor source for this set is a woman in her 50s in good health. Both conserved end residues are part of each CDR3. The D gene is left open where the match is weak. Size is omitted from some rows. Given values are once, few, many or a class for expanded clones.

d_call j_call clone_size v_call cdr3_aa cdr3_nt
TRBD1 TRBJ2-5 many TRBV5-1 CASNPGGQGETQYF TGCGCCAGCAACCCCGGAGGACAGGGTGAGACCCAGTACTTC
TRBD1 TRBJ2-5 NA TRBV2 CASSEGLGQGPYF TGTGCCAGCAGTGAAGGGCTCGGACAGGGCCCGTACTTC
NA TRBJ1-5 few TRBV6-1 CASRASATGKNQPQHF TGTGCCAGCAGGGCCTCCGCGACAGGCAAAAATCAGCCCCAGCATTTT
NA TRBJ2-2 many TRBV12-3/TRBV12-4 CASKSEISRIGELFF TGTGCCAGCAAATCCGAGATCTCGCGAATCGGGGAGCTGTTTTTT
TRBD1 TRBJ1-3 NA TRBV6-4 CASSWTGHRSGNTIYF TGTGCCAGCAGTTGGACAGGGCACCGCTCTGGAAACACCATATATTTT
NA TRBJ2-1 many TRBV20-1 CSARESGRSNEQFF TGCAGTGCTAGAGAGAGCGGTAGGAGCAATGAGCAGTTCTTC
NA TRBJ2-1 many TRBV7-2 CASSLRGGKGVGERNEQFF TGTGCCAGCAGCTTAAGGGGGGGGAAGGGCGTTGGTGAGAGAAATGAGCAGTTCTTC
TRBD1 TRBJ1-2 many TRBV12-3/TRBV12-4 CASSPTGQYYGYTF TGTGCCAGCAGCCCGACAGGGCAGTACTATGGCTACACCTTC
NA TRBJ2-1 NA TRBV11-3 CASSFSAGARGHEQFF TGTGCCAGCAGCTTTTCTGCGGGAGCTCGGGGGCATGAGCAGTTCTTC
NA TRBJ2-7 few TRBV7-3 CASSLGGSAGEQYF TGTGCCAGCAGCTTGGGCGGGTCCGCGGGCGAGCAGTACTTC
TRBD1 TRBJ2-1 many TRBV13 CASSSSRDSSTLEQFF TGTGCCAGCAGCTCCTCCCGGGACAGTTCCACGCTTGAGCAGTTCTTC
NA TRBJ2-1 many TRBV20-1 CSARKLGRIEQFF TGCAGTGCTCGAAAACTAGGTCGGATTGAGCAGTTCTTC
NA TRBJ1-3 many TRBV6-2/TRBV6-3 CASSNPGPSGNTIYF TGTGCCAGCAGTAACCCGGGACCCTCTGGAAACACCATATATTTT